This T cell receptor beta chain is from a study of immune characterization of retroperitoneal liposarcoma. This clonotype was picked up a small number of times. The V gene end was trimmed by 7 bases and the J gene end by 1 base; junction bases not matched to a gene: 20. The CDR3 has 19 residues. Germline assignment: CDR1 MNHNS and CDR2 SASEGT. TCRdb fed the PCR reads into MiXCR, producing one record per CDR3 protein. The sample has about 9,500 distinct CDR3 sequences, about 30% seen once. This sequence was found in a male donor with retroperitoneal liposarcoma. Material: tumor tissue. The rearrangement uses TRBV6-1 and TRBJ2-5; 8 bases line up with TRBD2. CDR3 in amino acids: CASKKRGTSGGRVQETQYF. In DNA, the CDR3 is TGTGCCAGCAAAAAACGGGGAACTAGCGGAGGCCGGGTCCAAGAGACCCAGTACTTC.